At least ten counts were recorded for the clone carrying this T cell receptor beta chain. Exclusion of patients followed from uncontrolled infection, other autoimmune disease, pregnancy or lactation. This entry comes from a study of T cells in Graves' hyperthyroidism and ophthalmopathy. Across the study: At the time of initial diagnosis and before any treatment, peripheral blood was collected.

What was amplified from RNA transcripts were TCR beta CDR3 regions. The HTBI primer set was used in a first-round RT-PCR of the TCR CDR3. TCRdb processed the multiplex PCR reads anew with MiXCR; each CDR3 protein has one entry. The table shows about 350,000 distinct CDR3 sequences, with approximately 16% occurring only once. V lost 1 base and J lost 3, with 11 bases in between. The germline V gene encodes CDR1 SGHRS and CDR2 YFSETQ. CDR3 length equals 14 residues. This clonotype originated in a woman aged 60-75 years with Graves' ophthalmopathy. The V call is TRBV5-1, the J call TRBJ2-7; a possible D gene is TRBD2 (5 bases). The sample taken for sequencing was blood. For the CDR3, the DNA is TGCGCCAGCAGCTTGACCACCGGGGTCTACGAGCAGTACTTC. Amino acids: CASSLTTGVYEQYF. The full variable domain, in which reference TRBV5-1 and TRBJ2-7 provide the parts outside the CDR3, is KAGVTQTPRYLIKTRGQQVTLSCSPISGHRSVSWYQQTPGQGLQFLFEYFSETQRNKGNFPGRFSGRQFSNSRSEMNVSTLELGDSALYLCASSLTTGVYEQYFGPGTRLTVT.